Listed below are T cell receptor beta chains from one sample, sequenced in a study of T-cell memory formation after mild COVID-19. TCRdb called the 5' RACE reads again in MiXCR, with one record for every CDR3 protein. This repertoire shows 360,000 or so distinct CDR3 sequences, over 25% found once; its top ten account for 13%. Sequencing was done on a sample of PBMCs or a T cell subset sorted from them (not recorded which). The origin of the receptors is an adult woman who had mild COVID-19 (a few samples of this study predate the infection). Cell type and time point are not known. CDR3s include the opening cysteine and the closing phenylalanine or tryptophan. A D gene is named only where the DNA matches it firmly. Clone size appears in some rows only: once, few, many, or a class for an expanded clone.

j_call | d_call | clone_size | v_call | cdr3_aa | cdr3_nt
TRBJ1-6 | . | . | TRBV21-1 | CASSKEKESTYNSPLHF | TGTGCCAGCAGCAAAGAAAAGGAGAGTACCTATAATTCACCCCTCCACTTT
TRBJ2-7 | TRBD1 | few | TRBV14 | CASSPDRGRREQYF | TGTGCCAGCAGCCCGGACAGGGGGCGCCGTGAGCAGTACTTC
TRBJ2-7 | TRBD1 | . | TRBV29-1 | CSVLTGATYEQYF | TGCAGCGTCCTGACAGGGGCCACCTACGAGCAGTACTTC
TRBJ2-3 | . | . | TRBV30 | CVWSIGMSTDTQYF | TGTGTCTGGAGTATTGGGATGAGCACAGATACGCAGTATTTT
TRBJ2-6 | . | few | TRBV7-3 | CASSRRVTTSGANVLTF | TGTGCCAGCAGCCGAAGAGTCACCACTTCTGGGGCCAACGTCCTGACTTTC
TRBJ2-7 | . | . | TRBV21-1 | CASSKVFQPTTLPYEQYF | TGTGCCAGCAGCAAAGTCTTCCAGCCAACTACTCTACCCTACGAGCAGTACTTC
TRBJ2-7 | . | many | TRBV3-1 | CASSPRDSLGQYF | TGTGCCAGCAGCCCGCGGGACTCGCTGGGGCAGTACTTC
TRBJ2-2 | TRBD2 | . | TRBV6-2/TRBV6-3 | CASMGLAGPIGELFF | TGTGCCAGCATGGGACTAGCGGGCCCAATCGGGGAGCTGTTTTTT
TRBJ2-5 | TRBD2 | . | TRBV7-2 | CASSSLGGAPETQYF | TGTGCCAGCAGCTCGCTCGGGGGGGCCCCGGAGACCCAGTACTTC
TRBJ2-7 | TRBD2 | few | TRBV10-3 | CAISEGGAGGDEQYF | TGTGCCATCAGTGAAGGGGGAGCGGGAGGAGATGAGCAGTACTTC
TRBJ2-3 | . | few | TRBV11-2 | CASSLMGLGTDTQYF | TGTGCCAGCAGCTTGATGGGCCTGGGCACAGATACGCAGTATTTT